Included here is one T cell receptor (beta chain) sequence, with context. Antigen: not known. Data came from immunoSEQ multiplex PCR; TCRdb stores just in-frame clones and leaves some out. The table has about 70,000 clones, around 83% seen once. The sample belongs to a study of a mutant IDH1 vaccine in newly diagnosed glioma. Overall study findings and caveats: Detectable vaccine-induced immune responses arose in more than 85% of patients.

The V gene end was trimmed by 0 bases and the J gene end by 6 bases; junction bases not matched to a gene: 7. The CDR3 covers 15 residues. Germline V CDR1 and CDR2: SGHDN, FVKESK. Time point given: baseline, week 1 (first vaccination visit). The treatment here: pre-vaccination baseline after standard-of-care therapy. The receptor was derived from a woman between 18 and 29 years old with glioma. Some clones in this sample may be carry-over from other donors' samples. The source was peripheral blood mononuclear cells (PBMCs), collected from a glioma patient treated with radiotherapy, temozolomide or both. This chain connects TRBV14 to TRBJ1-1; the match to TRBD1 covers 7 bases. The CDR3 region has the DNA TGTGCCAGCAGCCAAGAAAATCGCGACAGGGCTGAAGCTTTCTTT. Its protein product is CASSQENRDRAEAFF.